The rows below give T cell receptor beta chains drawn from one sample of a study of control samples from healthy donors and cancer patients. Only in-frame clones appear in the TCRdb table, and some are missing; sequencing was by immunoSEQ multiplex PCR. The sample consists of roughly 120,000 clones, about 95% of them appearing once. Sequencing was carried out using blood. The source is a man aged 25-40 years in good health. Both conserved end residues are part of each CDR3. A D gene is named only where the DNA matches it firmly. Some rows have no size entry. The others give once, few or many, or a class for an expanded clone.

D	size	V	J	DNA	CDR3
TRBD1	-	TRBV7-7	TRBJ2-5	TGTGCTAGCAGCCGTACAGGGGGCGGTTTAGAGACCCAGTACTTC	CASSRTGGGLETQYF
-	-	TRBV6-7	TRBJ1-4	TGTGCCAGCGGACGGGCAGTAACTAATGAAAAACTGTTTTTT	CASGRAVTNEKLFF
TRBD2	-	TRBV6-1	TRBJ2-4	TGTGCCAGCAGTGAGAGCGGGGGGCTAGCCAAAAACATTCAGTACTTC	CASSESGGLAKNIQYF
-	-	TRBV4-1	TRBJ2-2	TGCGCCAGCAGCCAAGTGTCAGGAGCGAACACCGGGGAGCTGTTTTTT	CASSQVSGANTGELFF
-	-	TRBV6-5	TRBJ1-1	TGTGCCAGCAGTTACTCCCCCGGACGGTTGAACACTGAAGCTTTCTTT	CASSYSPGRLNTEAFF
-	-	TRBV6-5	TRBJ2-2	TGTGCCAGCAGTTACTCGGCCAGGGGGAACACCGGGGAGCTGTTTTTT	CASSYSARGNTGELFF
-	-	TRBV7-9	TRBJ1-6	TGTGCCAGCAGCCAACGCCCGGGACAAAGGAATTCACCCCTCCACTTT	CASSQRPGQRNSPLHF
-	-	TRBV19	TRBJ1-3	TGTGCCAGTAGTATTCGGGGCTCTGGAAACACCATATATTTT	CASSIRGSGNTIYF
-	-	TRBV30	TRBJ1-1	TGTGCCTGGAGTGTGAATTTGAACACTGAAGCTTTCTTT	CAWSVNLNTEAFF
TRBD1	-	TRBV7-8	TRBJ1-4	TGTGCCAGCAGCTTATCCGGGACAGGGGGTTCGAATGAAAAACTGTTTTTT	CASSLSGTGGSNEKLFF
TRBD1	-	TRBV6-2/TRBV6-3	TRBJ1-1	TGTGCCAGCAGTTACCCCCTCGACAGGGTTCTGAACACTGAAGCTTTCTTT	CASSYPLDRVLNTEAFF
-	-	TRBV5-1	TRBJ1-6	TGCGCCAGCAGATCAGGGCAGAGCTCCTATAATTCACCCCTCCACTTT	CASRSGQSSYNSPLHF
-	-	TRBV12-3/TRBV12-4	TRBJ1-5	TGTGCCAGCAGAACAGGTTTTGGTCAGCCCCAGCATTTT	CASRTGFGQPQHF
TRBD1	-	TRBV7-9	TRBJ2-5	TGTGCCAGCAGCGGCCCCAGGGGGCAGCTAGTGAATTATAGGGAGACCCAGTACTTC	CASSGPRGQLVNYRETQYF
-	once	TRBV4-3	TRBJ2-3	TGCGCCAGCAGCCAAGATGTCCGGACAGCAAGCACAGATACGCAGTATTTT	CASSQDVRTASTDTQYF
TRBD1	-	TRBV30	TRBJ2-3	TGTGCCTGGGGTACAGGGGGTGGGGCGGATACGCAGTATTTT	CAWGTGGGADTQYF
-	-	TRBV3-1/TRBV3-2	TRBJ2-4	TGTGCCAGCAGAGAGGTGGGCAAAAACATTCAGTACTTC	CASREVGKNIQYF
TRBD2	-	TRBV2	TRBJ2-5	TGTGCCAGCAGGACTAGCGGGGGGTTCCAAGAGACCCAGTACTTC	CASRTSGGFQETQYF
-	-	TRBV7-9	TRBJ2-1	TGTGCCAGCAGCTTAGGTTGGCAGGGGCGAAGTGAGCAGTTCTTC	CASSLGWQGRSEQFF
-	-	TRBV6-2/TRBV6-3	TRBJ2-5	TGTGCCAGCAGTTATCTCTCCAGCCGAGAGACCCAGTACTTC	CASSYLSSRETQYF
-	-	TRBV12-3/TRBV12-4	TRBJ1-1	TGTGCCAGCACCACGGTGGGAACTGAAGCTTTCTTT	CASTTVGTEAFF
-	-	TRBV5-1	TRBJ2-3	TGCGCCAGCAGCCCTATAGGCGGAAGCACAGATACGCAGTATTTT	CASSPIGGSTDTQYF
-	-	TRBV27	TRBJ2-7	TGTGCCAGCAGTTTATCAGGGCTGACCTACGAGCAGTACTTC	CASSLSGLTYEQYF
-	-	TRBV7-9	TRBJ2-3	TGTGCCAGCAGCTTTAGGGGGGCCTCAGATACGCAGTATTTT	CASSFRGASDTQYF
-	once	TRBV10-3	TRBJ1-2	TGTGCCATCAGTGAGGGGGCGGCTAACTATGGCTACACCTTC	CAISEGAANYGYTF
TRBD2	-	TRBV7-7	TRBJ2-2	TGTGCTAGCAGCACTATTAGCGGGGGGTACACCGGGGAGCTGTTTTTT	CASSTISGGYTGELFF
-	-	TRBV7-8	TRBJ1-2	TGTGCCAGCAGCTTAGGGCGGGACGCGGGCGGCTACACCTTC	CASSLGRDAGGYTF
-	once	TRBV30	TRBJ2-7	TGTGCCTGGAGCGTGATTTACAGGGAAGGCGAGCAGTACTTC	CAWSVIYREGEQYF
-	-	TRBV19	TRBJ2-3	TGTGCCAGTGCGCAGAGTCGCACAGATACGCAGTATTTT	CASAQSRTDTQYF
TRBD1	-	TRBV4-3	TRBJ1-4	TGCGCCAGCAGCCCGTCAGCAAGACAGGGGGACCACACTGCAACTAATGAAAAACTGTTTTTT	CASSPSARQGDHTATNEKLFF
TRBD1	-	TRBV7-9	TRBJ2-3	TGTGCCAGCAGTTTATACAGGGGGCCGGGCACAGATACGCAGTATTTT	CASSLYRGPGTDTQYF
-	-	TRBV5-1	TRBJ2-1	TGCGCCAGCAGCTTGGTTGTAGGATCCTACAATGAGCAGTTCTTC	CASSLVVGSYNEQFF
TRBD1	-	TRBV5-4	TRBJ1-1	TGTGCCAGCAGTTCCGGGACAGCGCCGGGGACTGAAGCTTTCTTT	CASSSGTAPGTEAFF
-	-	TRBV19	TRBJ1-1	TGTGCCAGTCGAGACAGGTTGACTGAAGCTTTCTTT	CASRDRLTEAFF
TRBD1	-	TRBV11-3	TRBJ1-2	TGTGCCAGCAGCGAGGACAGGGGTGGGGGCTACACCTTC	CASSEDRGGGYTF
-	-	TRBV7-9	TRBJ2-2	TGTGCCAGCAGCGAGCTCGGGGCCATGAACACCGGGGAGCTGTTTTTT	CASSELGAMNTGELFF
TRBD2	-	TRBV4-3	TRBJ2-3	TGCGCCAGCAGCCAAGATCAGCGGGGGGCCTCCCCCGTATTT	CASSQDQRGASPVF